What follows are 9 T cell receptor beta chains derived from one specimen sequenced in a study of control samples from healthy donors and cancer patients. Assay: immunoSEQ multiplex PCR; the TCRdb copy retains only in-frame clones and omits some. This sample carries roughly 150,000 clones, about 90% of them seen once, and the ten largest clones take about 1.8%. Sequencing was done on a sample of blood. These TCRs come from a young man in good health.

The V call is TRBV27, the J call TRBJ2-5; 8 nucleotides match TRBD2. With 6 bases clipped from V and 2 bases from J, the junction kept 11 bases outside the gene matches. The CDR3 extends over 16 amino acids. Per germline, CDR1 MNHEY and CDR2 SMNVEV (reference sequence). The CDR3 nucleotides read TGTGCCAGCAGGCGAAAATGGCGGGGGGCTCAAGAGACCCAGTACTTC. Residues: CASRRKWRGAQETQYF.

The CDR3 region is CASSQEPGGPETQYF. The DNA for the CDR3 is TGCGCCAGCAGCCAAGAACCAGGGGGCCCAGAGACCCAGTACTTC. V usage is TRBV4-1 and J usage is TRBJ2-5; TRBD1 matches at 8 bases. The CDR3 has 15 residues. Germline CDR1 is MGHRA and CDR2 is YSYEKL. J lost 4 bases, V lost 0 bases, and 4 bases had no gene match.

The V and J genes are TRBV5-1 and TRBJ2-5, with a tentative D call TRBD2 (5 bases). The V gene's germline CDR1 is SGHRS and CDR2 YFSETQ. CDR3 length: 16 amino acids. V shed 5 bases and J shed 5 bases, with 22 bases lying between them. The CDR3 region is CASSSGSDGWRETQYF. CDR3 DNA: TGCGCCAGCAGTTCGGGTTCTGATGGGTGGAGGGAGACCCAGTACTTC.

This chain joins TRBV14 and TRBJ2-2; D is unclear. V shed 4 bases and J shed 5 bases, with 8 bases lying between them. Looked up from germline, CDR1 is SGHDN and CDR2 is FVKESK. This CDR3 region has 13 residues. CDR3 in amino acids: CASSRMGTGELFF. CDR3 nucleotides: TGTGCCAGCAGCCGAATGGGTACCGGGGAGCTGTTTTTT.

This chain links TRBV6-2 or TRBV6-3 with TRBJ2-7, with D possibly TRBD2 on 6 matching bases. Trimming pared 6 bases from V and 3 bases from J, leaving 12 bases between. The CDR3 is 13 residues long. The germline CDR1 and CDR2 sequences are MNHEY and SVGEGT. The CDR3 is CASSPGLDYEQYF. Here the CDR3 DNA reads TGTGCCAGCAGCCCGGGACTCGACTACGAGCAGTACTTC.

The J gene is TRBJ2-5, the V gene TRBV5-1; 7 bases map to TRBD1. This CDR3 contains 15 residues. J was trimmed by 1 base and V by 5 bases; bases with no gene match: 8. Germline V gene data show CDR1 as SGHRS and CDR2 as YFSETQ. CDR3 protein: CASRNTGVPQETQYF. The DNA of the CDR3 is TGCGCCAGCAGAAACACAGGGGTCCCCCAAGAGACCCAGTACTTC.

The chain uses TRBV27 and TRBJ1-3; TRBD1 matches at 9 bases. Germline V gene data show CDR1 as MNHEY and CDR2 as SMNVEV (reference sequence). V shed 6 bases and J 4 bases; nucleotides not matched to a gene: 13. This CDR3 region has 17 residues. The CDR3 here is CASRSLGQGKEGNTIYF. The CDR3 coding sequence is TGTGCCAGCAGATCGTTGGGACAGGGTAAGGAAGGAAACACCATATATTTT.

This sequence joins TRBV25-1 and TRBJ2-7; D gene ambiguous. In germline, CDR1 is MGHDK, CDR2 SYGVNS. V was pared by 4 bases and J by 2 bases, with 3 bases between. The CDR3 runs to 11 residues. The DNA for the CDR3 is TGTGCCAGCAGTGGAGCCTACGAGCAGTACTTC. As protein: CASSGAYEQYF.

This clone was seen a single time. The chain combines TRBV6-2 or TRBV6-3 with TRBJ2-5, with 11 bases fitting TRBD2. CDR1 MNHEY and CDR2 SVGEGT come from the germline V gene. Trimming removed 2 bases from V and 0 bases from J; junction bases left unmatched: 8. The CDR3 consists of 18 residues. CDR3 DNA: TGTGCCAGCAGTTACGGCGGGACTAGCGGAGCGTACCAAGAGACCCAGTACTTC. Translated: CASSYGGTSGAYQETQYF.